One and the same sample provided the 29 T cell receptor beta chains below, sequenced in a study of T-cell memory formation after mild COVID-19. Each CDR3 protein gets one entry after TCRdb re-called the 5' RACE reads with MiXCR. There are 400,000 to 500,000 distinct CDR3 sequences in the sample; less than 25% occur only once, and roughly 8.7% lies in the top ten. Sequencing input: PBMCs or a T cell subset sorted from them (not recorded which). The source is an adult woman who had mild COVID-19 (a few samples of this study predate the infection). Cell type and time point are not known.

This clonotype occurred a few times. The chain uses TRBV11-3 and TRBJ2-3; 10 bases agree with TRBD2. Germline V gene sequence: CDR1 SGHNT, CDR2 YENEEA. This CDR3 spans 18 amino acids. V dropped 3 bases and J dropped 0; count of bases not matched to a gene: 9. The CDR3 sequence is CASSFLPGLAISTDTQYF. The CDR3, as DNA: TGTGCCAGCAGCTTCCTCCCGGGACTAGCGATCAGCACAGATACGCAGTATTTT. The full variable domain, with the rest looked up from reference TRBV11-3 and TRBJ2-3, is EAGVVQSPRYKIIEKKQPVAFWCNPISGHNTLYWYLQNLGQGPELLIRYENEEAVDDSQLPKDRFSAERLKGVDSTLKIQPAELGDSAVYLCASSFLPGLAISTDTQYFGPGTRLTVL.

CDR3 in amino acids: CASESPPGEQYF. CDR3 nucleotides: TGTGCCAGCGAGTCACCTCCCGGCGAGCAGTACTTC. This chain connects TRBV6-5 to TRBJ2-7, with D uncertain. Germline CDR1 reads MNHEY; CDR2 reads SVGAGI. CDR3 length: 12 residues. V was shortened by 8 bases and J by 6 bases, with 14 bases between the two germline ends.

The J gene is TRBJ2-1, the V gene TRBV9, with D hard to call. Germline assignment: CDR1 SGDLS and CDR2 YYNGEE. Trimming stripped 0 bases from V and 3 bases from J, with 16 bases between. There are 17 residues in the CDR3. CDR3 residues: CASSVAGPHESYNEQFF. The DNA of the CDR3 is TGTGCCAGCAGCGTAGCTGGACCCCATGAAAGCTACAATGAGCAGTTCTTC.

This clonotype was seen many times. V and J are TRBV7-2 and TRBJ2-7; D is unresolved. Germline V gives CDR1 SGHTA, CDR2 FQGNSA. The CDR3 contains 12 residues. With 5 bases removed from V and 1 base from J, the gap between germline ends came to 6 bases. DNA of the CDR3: TGTGCCAGCAGCCGGTATTCCTACGAGCAGTACTTC. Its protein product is CASSRYSYEQYF. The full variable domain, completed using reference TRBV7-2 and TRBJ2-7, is GAGVSQSPSNKVTEKGKDVELRCDPISGHTALYWYRQSLGQGLEFLIYFQGNSAPDKSGLPSDRFSAERTGGSVSTLTIQRTQQEDSAVYLCASSRYSYEQYFGPGTRLTVT.

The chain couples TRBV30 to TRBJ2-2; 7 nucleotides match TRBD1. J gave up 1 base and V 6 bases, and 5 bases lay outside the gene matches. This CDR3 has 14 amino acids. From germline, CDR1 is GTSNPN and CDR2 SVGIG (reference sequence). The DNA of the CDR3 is TGTGCCTGTCAGGGGGTGGAGAACACCGGGGAGCTGTTTTTT. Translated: CACQGVENTGELFF.

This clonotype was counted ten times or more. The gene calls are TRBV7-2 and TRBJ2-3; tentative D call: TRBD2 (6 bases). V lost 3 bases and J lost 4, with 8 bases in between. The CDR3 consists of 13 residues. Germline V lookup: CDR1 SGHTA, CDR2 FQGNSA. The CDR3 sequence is CASSLGGADTQYF. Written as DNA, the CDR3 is TGTGCCAGCAGCTTGGGGGGAGCAGATACGCAGTATTTT.

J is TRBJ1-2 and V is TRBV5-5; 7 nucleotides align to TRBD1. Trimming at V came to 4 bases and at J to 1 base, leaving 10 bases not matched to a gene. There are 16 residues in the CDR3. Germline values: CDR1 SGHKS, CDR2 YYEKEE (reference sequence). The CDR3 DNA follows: TGTGCCAGCAGCGACGAGGAAGGGGGCATTAACTATGGCTACACCTTC. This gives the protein CASSDEEGGINYGYTF. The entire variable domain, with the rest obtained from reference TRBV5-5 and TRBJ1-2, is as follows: DAGVTQSPTHLIKTRGQQVTLRCSPISGHKSVSWYQQVLGQGPQFIFQYYEKEERGRGNFPDRFSARQFPNYSSELNVNALLLGDSALYLCASSDEEGGINYGYTFGSGTRLTVV.

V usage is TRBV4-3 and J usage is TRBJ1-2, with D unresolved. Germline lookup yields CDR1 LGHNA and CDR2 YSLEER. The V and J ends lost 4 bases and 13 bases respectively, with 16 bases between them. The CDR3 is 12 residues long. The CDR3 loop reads CASSLDSRGATF. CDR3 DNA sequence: TGCGCCAGCAGCCTCGACTCTCGGGGAGCCACCTTC.

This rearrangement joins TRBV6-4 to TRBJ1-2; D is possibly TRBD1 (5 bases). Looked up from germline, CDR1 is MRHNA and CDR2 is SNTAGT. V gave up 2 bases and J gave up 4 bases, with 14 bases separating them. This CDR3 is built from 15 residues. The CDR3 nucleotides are TGTGCCAGCAGTGACCAGCCCGGGCAGGGCTATGGCTACACCTTC. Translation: CASSDQPGQGYGYTF.

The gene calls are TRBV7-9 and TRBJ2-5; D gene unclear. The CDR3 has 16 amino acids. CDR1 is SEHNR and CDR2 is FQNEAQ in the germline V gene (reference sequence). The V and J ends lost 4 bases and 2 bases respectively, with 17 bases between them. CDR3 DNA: TGTGCCAGCAGCTCCCTTGAGGTACCAATACAAGAGACCCAGTACTTC. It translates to CASSSLEVPIQETQYF.

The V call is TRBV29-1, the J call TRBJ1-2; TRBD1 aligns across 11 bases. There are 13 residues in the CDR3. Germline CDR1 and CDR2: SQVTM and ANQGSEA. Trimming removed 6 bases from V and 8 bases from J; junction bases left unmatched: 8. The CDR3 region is CSVVGQGVLGYTF. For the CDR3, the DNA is TGCAGCGTCGTGGGACAGGGGGTTTTAGGCTACACCTTC. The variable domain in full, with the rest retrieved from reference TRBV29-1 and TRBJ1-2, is SAVISQKPSRDICQRGTSLTIQCQVDSQVTMMFWYRQQPGQSLTLIATANQGSEATYESGFVIDKFPISRPNLTFSTLTVSNMSPEDSSIYLCSVVGQGVLGYTFGSGTRLTVV.

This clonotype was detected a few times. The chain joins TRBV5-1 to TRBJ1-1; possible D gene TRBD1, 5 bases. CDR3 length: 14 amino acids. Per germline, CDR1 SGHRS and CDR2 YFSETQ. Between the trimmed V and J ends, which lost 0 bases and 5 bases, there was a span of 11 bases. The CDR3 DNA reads TGCGCCAGCAGCTTGGCCGGGGCGTGGACTGAAGCTTTCTTT. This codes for CASSLAGAWTEAFF.

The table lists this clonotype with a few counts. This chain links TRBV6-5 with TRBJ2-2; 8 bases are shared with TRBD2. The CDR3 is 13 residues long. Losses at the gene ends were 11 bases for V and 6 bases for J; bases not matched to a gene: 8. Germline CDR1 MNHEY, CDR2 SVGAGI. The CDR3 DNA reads TGTGCCTCAGGTCGGGGGGGCGCCGGGGAGCTGTTTTTT. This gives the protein CASGRGGAGELFF.

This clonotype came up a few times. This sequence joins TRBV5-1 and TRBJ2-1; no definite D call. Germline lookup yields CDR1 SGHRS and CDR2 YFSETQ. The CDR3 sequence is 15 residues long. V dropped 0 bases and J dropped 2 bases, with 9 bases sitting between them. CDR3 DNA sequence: TGCGCCAGCAGCTTGGAAGGGTGGCCCTACAATGAGCAGTTCTTC. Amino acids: CASSLEGWPYNEQFF.

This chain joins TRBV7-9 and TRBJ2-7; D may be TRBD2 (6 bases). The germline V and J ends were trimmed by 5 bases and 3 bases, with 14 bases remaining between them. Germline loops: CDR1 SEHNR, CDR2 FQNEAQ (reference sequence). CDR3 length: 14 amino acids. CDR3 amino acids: CASSANGRSYEQYF. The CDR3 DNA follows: TGTGCCAGCAGCGCAAATGGGAGGAGCTACGAGCAGTACTTC. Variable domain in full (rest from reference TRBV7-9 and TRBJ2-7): DTGVSQNPRHKITKRGQNVTFRCDPISEHNRLYWYRQTLGQGPEFLTYFQNEAQLEKSRLLSDRFSAERPKGSFSTLEIQRTEQGDSAMYLCASSANGRSYEQYFGPGTRLTVT.

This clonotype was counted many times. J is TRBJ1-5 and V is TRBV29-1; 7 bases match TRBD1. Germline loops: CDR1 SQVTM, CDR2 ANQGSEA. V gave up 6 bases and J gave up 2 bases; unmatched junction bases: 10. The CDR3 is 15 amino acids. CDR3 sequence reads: CSVSTGSTGNQPQHF. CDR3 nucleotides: TGCAGCGTGTCGACAGGGAGTACCGGCAATCAGCCCCAGCATTTT.

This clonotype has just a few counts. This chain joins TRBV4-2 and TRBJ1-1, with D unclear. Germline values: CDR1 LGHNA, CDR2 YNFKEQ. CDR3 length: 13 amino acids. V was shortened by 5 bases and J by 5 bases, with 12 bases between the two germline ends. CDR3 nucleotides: TGTGCCAGCAGCACACAACCCGGGACTGAAGCTTTCTTT. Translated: CASSTQPGTEAFF.

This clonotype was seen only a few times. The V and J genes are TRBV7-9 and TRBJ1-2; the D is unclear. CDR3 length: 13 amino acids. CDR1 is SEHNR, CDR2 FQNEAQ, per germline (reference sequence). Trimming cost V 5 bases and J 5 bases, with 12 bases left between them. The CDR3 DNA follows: TGTGCCAGCAGCGCCATCCCGAGTTATGGCTACACCTTC. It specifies CASSAIPSYGYTF.

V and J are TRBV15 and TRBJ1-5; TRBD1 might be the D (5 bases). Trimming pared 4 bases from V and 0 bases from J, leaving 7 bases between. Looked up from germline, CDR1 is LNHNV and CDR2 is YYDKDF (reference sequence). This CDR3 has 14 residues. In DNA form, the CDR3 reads TGTGCCACCAGCATAGGGGCTAGCAATCAGCCCCAGCATTTT. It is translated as CATSIGASNQPQHF.

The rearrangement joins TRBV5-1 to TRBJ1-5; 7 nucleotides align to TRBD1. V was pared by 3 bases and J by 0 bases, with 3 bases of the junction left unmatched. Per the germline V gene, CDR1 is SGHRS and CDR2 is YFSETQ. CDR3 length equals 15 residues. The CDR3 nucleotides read TGCGCCAGCAGCTCTACAGGGGATAGCAATCAGCCCCAGCATTTT. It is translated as CASSSTGDSNQPQHF.

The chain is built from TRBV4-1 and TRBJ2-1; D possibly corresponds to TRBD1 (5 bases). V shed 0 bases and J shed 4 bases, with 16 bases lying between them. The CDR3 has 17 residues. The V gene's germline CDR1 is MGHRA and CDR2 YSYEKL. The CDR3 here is CASSQDGAAAGYNEQFF. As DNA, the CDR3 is TGCGCCAGCAGCCAAGACGGCGCGGCCGCAGGGTACAATGAGCAGTTCTTC.

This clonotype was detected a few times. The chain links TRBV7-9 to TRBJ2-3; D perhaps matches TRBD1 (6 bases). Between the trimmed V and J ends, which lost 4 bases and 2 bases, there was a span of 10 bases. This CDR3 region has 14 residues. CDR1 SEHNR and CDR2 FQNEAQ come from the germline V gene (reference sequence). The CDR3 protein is CASSSTGHTDTQYF. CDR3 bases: TGTGCCAGCAGCTCGACAGGACACACAGATACGCAGTATTTT. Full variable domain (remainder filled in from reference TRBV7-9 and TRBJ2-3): DTGVSQNPRHKITKRGQNVTFRCDPISEHNRLYWYRQTLGQGPEFLTYFQNEAQLEKSRLLSDRFSAERPKGSFSTLEIQRTEQGDSAMYLCASSSTGHTDTQYFGPGTRLTVL.

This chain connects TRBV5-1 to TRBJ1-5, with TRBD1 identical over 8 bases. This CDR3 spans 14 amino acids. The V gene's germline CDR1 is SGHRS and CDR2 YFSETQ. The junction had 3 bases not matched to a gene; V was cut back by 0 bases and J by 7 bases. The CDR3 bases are TGCGCCAGCAGCTTGGCGACAGGGGAGCAGCCCCAGCATTTT. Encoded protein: CASSLATGEQPQHF.

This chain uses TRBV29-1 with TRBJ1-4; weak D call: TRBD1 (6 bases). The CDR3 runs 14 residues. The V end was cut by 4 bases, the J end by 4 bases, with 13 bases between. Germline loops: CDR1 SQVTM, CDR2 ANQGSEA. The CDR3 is CSVGQGGNNEKLFF. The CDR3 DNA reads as TGCAGCGTTGGCCAAGGGGGGAATAATGAAAAACTGTTTTTT.

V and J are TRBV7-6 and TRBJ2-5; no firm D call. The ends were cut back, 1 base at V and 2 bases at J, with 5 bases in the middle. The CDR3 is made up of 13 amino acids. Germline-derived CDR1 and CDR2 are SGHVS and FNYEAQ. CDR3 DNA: TGTGCCAGCAGCTTAGGCTGGCAAGAGACCCAGTACTTC. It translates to CASSLGWQETQYF.

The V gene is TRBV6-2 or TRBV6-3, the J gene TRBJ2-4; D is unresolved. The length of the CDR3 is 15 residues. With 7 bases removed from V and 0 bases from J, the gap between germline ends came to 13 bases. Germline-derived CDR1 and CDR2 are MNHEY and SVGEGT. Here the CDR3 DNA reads TGTGCCAGCACACCGTCTGGTCTAGCCAAAAACATTCAGTACTTC. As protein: CASTPSGLAKNIQYF.

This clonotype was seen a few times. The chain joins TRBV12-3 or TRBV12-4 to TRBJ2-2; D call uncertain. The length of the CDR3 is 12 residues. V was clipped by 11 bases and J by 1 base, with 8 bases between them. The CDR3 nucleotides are TGTGCCGGAACGGGGAACACCGGGGAGCTGTTTTTT. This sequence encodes CAGTGNTGELFF.

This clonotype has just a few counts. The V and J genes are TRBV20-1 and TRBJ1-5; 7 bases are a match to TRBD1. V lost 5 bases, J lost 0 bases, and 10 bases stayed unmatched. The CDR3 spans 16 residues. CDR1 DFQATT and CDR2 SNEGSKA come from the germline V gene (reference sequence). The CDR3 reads CSAPPGGQYSNQPQHF. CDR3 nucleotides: TGCAGTGCTCCCCCAGGGGGGCAATATAGCAATCAGCCCCAGCATTTT.

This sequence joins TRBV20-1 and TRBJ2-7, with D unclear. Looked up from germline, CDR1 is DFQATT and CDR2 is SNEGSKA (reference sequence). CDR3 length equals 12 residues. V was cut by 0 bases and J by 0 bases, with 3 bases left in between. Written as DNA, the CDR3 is TGCAGTGCTAGAGAATACTCCTACGAGCAGTACTTC. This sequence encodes CSAREYSYEQYF.